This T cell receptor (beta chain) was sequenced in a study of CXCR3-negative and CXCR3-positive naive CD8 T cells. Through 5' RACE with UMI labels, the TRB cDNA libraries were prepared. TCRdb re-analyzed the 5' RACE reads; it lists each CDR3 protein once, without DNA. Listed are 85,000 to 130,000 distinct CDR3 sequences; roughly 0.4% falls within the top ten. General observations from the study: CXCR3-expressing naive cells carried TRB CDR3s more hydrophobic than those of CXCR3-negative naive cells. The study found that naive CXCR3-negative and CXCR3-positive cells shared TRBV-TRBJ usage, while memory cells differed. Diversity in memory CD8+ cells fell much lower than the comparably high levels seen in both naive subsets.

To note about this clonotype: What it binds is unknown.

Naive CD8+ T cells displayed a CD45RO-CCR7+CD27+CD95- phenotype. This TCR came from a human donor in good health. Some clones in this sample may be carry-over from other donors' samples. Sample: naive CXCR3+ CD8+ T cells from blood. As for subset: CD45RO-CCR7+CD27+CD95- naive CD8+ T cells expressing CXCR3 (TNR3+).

CDR3 protein: CASSLWVGEGNTGELFF. The rearrangement joins TRBV27 to TRBJ2-2. CDR1 and CDR2 (germline): MNHEY, SMNVEV (reference sequence). The CDR3 covers 17 residues.